Each of the 32 T cell receptor beta chains below was sequenced from the same sample in a study of cytomegalovirus exposure and HLA in healthy donors (dated by TCRdb to 2017 to 2019). Receptors were amplified or captured by the immunoSEQ multiplex PCR assay. TCRdb holds this immuneACCESS table with in-frame rearrangements only. Some clones are missing; in checked studies, unresolved V genes explain under half, and the rest has no known cause. The sample table records 100,000 to 150,000 clones; over 75% of these occur just once. Roughly 2% of the sample comes from the top ten. The sequencing input was PBMCs. The receptors shown here come from a woman under 40 in good health and CMV-seronegative.

The chain carries TRBV13 and TRBJ2-1, with D hard to call. CDR3 length equals 11 residues. In germline, CDR1 is PRHDT, CDR2 FYEKMQ (reference sequence). V shed 5 bases and J shed 8 bases, with 7 bases lying between them. CDR3 amino acids: CASSTVYEQFF. As DNA, the CDR3 is TGTGCCAGCAGCACGGTCTATGAGCAGTTCTTC.

The V and J genes are TRBV27 and TRBJ2-3; D is possibly TRBD1 (5 bases). Germline CDR1 and CDR2: MNHEY and SMNVEV (reference sequence). This CDR3 has 14 residues. Trimming removed 1 base from V and 3 bases from J, with 8 bases in between. The DNA for the CDR3 is TGTGCCAGCAGTTTATGGACAAAAACAGATACGCAGTATTTT. Amino acid sequence: CASSLWTKTDTQYF.

This clone has a count of ten or more. This chain joins TRBV4-1 and TRBJ1-2; no clear D gene. V lost 1 base and J 1 base, leaving 7 bases between the germline ends. From germline, CDR1 is MGHRA and CDR2 YSYEKL. This CDR3 comprises 14 residues. Written as DNA, the CDR3 is TGCGCCAGCAGCCAAGCCTCAGTTAACTATGGCTACACCTTC. This gives the protein CASSQASVNYGYTF.

The V and J genes are TRBV5-1 and TRBJ1-3; D not certain. Germline CDR1 is SGHRS and CDR2 is YFSETQ. Trimming shortened V by 2 bases and J by 3 bases, and 9 bases separated the two germline ends. This CDR3 contains 14 residues. Here the CDR3 DNA reads TGCGCCAGCAGCTTTGTCGGGGTTGGAAACACCATATATTTT. This codes for CASSFVGVGNTIYF.

The chain combines TRBV2 with TRBJ1-5; 9 nucleotides match TRBD1. V gave up 3 bases and J gave up 5 bases; unmatched junction bases: 5. Germline CDR1 SNHLY, CDR2 FYNNEI. The CDR3 covers 15 residues. The CDR3 sequence: CASSEDRGRHQPQHF. For the CDR3, the DNA is TGTGCCAGCAGTGAGGACAGGGGAAGGCATCAGCCCCAGCATTTT.

The CDR3 nucleotides are TGTGCCAGCAGCTTGGGGGGCACCTCCTACGAGCAGTACTTC. Its translation: CASSLGGTSYEQYF. The rearrangement uses TRBV5-4 and TRBJ2-7, with D maybe TRBD1 (5 bases). The CDR3 totals 14 residues. Germline assignment: CDR1 SGHNT and CDR2 YYREEE (reference sequence). Trimming stripped 0 bases from V and 0 bases from J, with 7 bases between.

This clone was recorded once. V usage is TRBV27 and J usage is TRBJ2-3; 11 positions agree with TRBD2. Germline V gene lookup returns CDR1 MNHEY and CDR2 SMNVEV (reference sequence). The length of the CDR3 is 15 residues. The V gene end was trimmed by 8 bases and the J gene end by 4 bases; junction bases not matched to a gene: 8. The CDR3 DNA reads as TGTGCCAGCGCCTTTAGCGGGGGGGTGCCAGATACGCAGTATTTT. This encodes CASAFSGGVPDTQYF.

CDR3 sequence reads: CASSSLSTDSTEAFF. CDR3 nucleotides: TGTGCCAGCAGCTCTCTTTCGACAGATTCCACTGAAGCTTTCTTT. The V and J genes are TRBV2 and TRBJ1-1, with a possible D match to TRBD1 (5 bases). CDR3 length: 15 amino acids. The V gene lost 6 bases and the J gene lost 4 bases, with 18 bases spanning the gap. Looked up from germline, CDR1 is SNHLY and CDR2 is FYNNEI.

This chain connects TRBV19 to TRBJ2-6; D gene ambiguous. This CDR3 has 18 amino acids. CDR1 and CDR2 from the germline V gene are LNHDA and SQIVND (reference sequence). The V and J ends lost 4 bases and 0 bases respectively, with 16 bases between them. In DNA form, the CDR3 reads TGTGCCAGTAGTAACCTGCACACCTCCTCCTCTGGGGCCAACGTCCTGACTTTC. Its protein is CASSNLHTSSSGANVLTF. Combining the CDR3 with reference TRBV19 and TRBJ2-6 gives the whole variable domain DGGITQSPKYLFRKEGQNVTLSCEQNLNHDAMYWYRQDPGQGLRLIYYSQIVNDFQKGDIAEGYSVSREKKESFPLTVTSAQKNPTAFYLCASSNLHTSSSGANVLTFGAGSRLTVL.

This chain links TRBV5-6 with TRBJ1-6; D might be TRBD1 (5 bases). In germline, CDR1 is SGHDT, CDR2 YYEEEE. Trimming removed 5 bases from V and 5 bases from J, with 17 bases in between. The CDR3 has 16 residues. CDR3 protein: CASRARGRGDNSPLHF. Written as DNA, the CDR3 is TGTGCCAGCAGGGCCCGTGGAAGGGGTGATAATTCACCCCTCCACTTT.

The chain couples TRBV7-2 to TRBJ2-2; tentative D call: TRBD1 (5 bases). This CDR3 has 15 residues. Trimming removed 1 base at V and 0 bases at J, with 6 bases between. CDR1 and CDR2 (germline): SGHTA, FQGNSA. The DNA for the CDR3 is TGTGCCAGCAGCTTAGTCAGGGCGAACACCGGGGAGCTGTTTTTT. It specifies CASSLVRANTGELFF.

The rearrangement joins TRBV19 to TRBJ2-3; 9 nucleotides line up with TRBD2. This CDR3 contains 13 residues. The J segment lost 6 bases and the V segment lost 7 bases, leaving 5 bases of the junction unmatched. Germline loops: CDR1 LNHDA, CDR2 SQIVND (reference sequence). The DNA for the CDR3 is TGTGCCAGTAACGAGCGGGGGGCCGATACGCAGTATTTT. It encodes CASNERGADTQYF.

This chain joins TRBV4-3 and TRBJ1-4; 8 nucleotides align to TRBD1. Trimming at V came to 2 bases and at J to 8 bases, leaving 10 bases not matched to a gene. Germline CDR1 reads LGHNA; CDR2 reads YSLEER. CDR3 length equals 16 residues. The CDR3 spells CASSQSDRARTEKLFF. The CDR3 nucleotides read TGCGCCAGCAGCCAATCGGACAGGGCGAGGACCGAAAAACTGTTTTTT.

The V and J genes are TRBV7-2 and TRBJ2-3; D is perhaps TRBD2 (5 bases). Trimming pared 9 bases from V and 0 bases from J, leaving 13 bases between. The length of the CDR3 is 14 residues. CDR1 and CDR2 from the germline V gene are SGHTA and FQGNSA. The CDR3: CASRPGLSTDTQYF. The CDR3 nucleotides are TGTGCCAGTCGCCCCGGACTGAGCACAGATACGCAGTATTTT.

This clone was found once. This chain connects TRBV11-3 to TRBJ2-3; TRBD1 matches 9 bases. CDR3 length: 17 residues. V dropped 4 bases and J dropped 0; count of bases not matched to a gene: 8. Germline CDR1 reads SGHNT; CDR2 reads YENEEA. CDR3 sequence reads: CASSSKQGAFSTDTQYF. The CDR3 DNA reads as TGTGCCAGCAGCTCGAAACAGGGGGCATTTAGCACAGATACGCAGTATTTT.

This sequence joins TRBV27 and TRBJ1-1; 8 bases match TRBD1. The germline gives CDR1 MNHEY, CDR2 SMNVEV (reference sequence). This CDR3 has 14 amino acids. The V and J ends lost 1 base and 7 bases, in that order; junction bases with no gene match: 5. The CDR3 here is CASSLFMTGDEAFF. CDR3 bases: TGTGCCAGCAGTTTATTTATGACAGGGGATGAAGCTTTCTTT.

This rearrangement joins TRBV14 to TRBJ1-2; D uncertain. The CDR3 has 13 residues. From germline, CDR1 is SGHDN and CDR2 FVKESK. V lost 4 bases and J 8 bases, leaving 14 bases between the germline ends. The CDR3 sequence: CASSPLVAGGYTF. The CDR3 DNA reads TGTGCCAGCAGCCCCTTAGTGGCGGGCGGCTACACCTTC.

The chain employs TRBV7-9 and TRBJ1-5, with D hard to call. This CDR3 has 15 amino acids. CDR1 and CDR2 from the germline V gene are SEHNR and FQNEAQ (reference sequence). Trimming removed 0 bases from V and 0 bases from J, with 6 bases in between. The CDR3 bases are TGTGCCAGCAGCTTAGCCGGGGTTAGCAATCAGCCCCAGCATTTT. Protein sequence: CASSLAGVSNQPQHF.

V and J are TRBV11-3 and TRBJ1-2; TRBD1 is a possible D gene (5 bases). Germline CDR1 is SGHNT and CDR2 is YENEEA. This CDR3 comprises 12 residues. The V end lost 5 bases, the J end lost 14 bases, and 18 bases lay between the germline ends. CDR3 sequence (DNA): TGTGCCAGCAGCCCCCCAGAGGGGCGGGGTACCTTC. Its protein is CASSPPEGRGTF.

CDR3 protein: CASSVERTAVNEKLFF. CDR3 sequence (DNA): TGTGCCAGCAGCGTAGAGAGGACAGCTGTTAATGAAAAACTGTTTTTT. The chain links TRBV9 to TRBJ1-4; a weak D match, TRBD1 (6 bases). The germline V gene has CDR1 SGDLS and CDR2 YYNGEE. Trimming pared 0 bases from V and 4 bases from J, leaving 13 bases between. The CDR3 extends over 16 amino acids.

This clone was observed once. J is TRBJ2-7 and V is TRBV5-1; the match to TRBD1 covers 7 bases. Germline V gene lookup returns CDR1 SGHRS and CDR2 YFSETQ. J gave up 2 bases and V 7 bases, and 6 bases lay outside the gene matches. The CDR3 spans 13 residues. For the CDR3, the DNA is TGCGCCAGCTCAACTCAGGGGGCCTACGAGCAGTACTTC. Its translation: CASSTQGAYEQYF.

About this clone itself: The sample contains more than one DNA sequence encoding this CDR3. The chain carries TRBV7-2 and TRBJ2-5, with D unclear. V lost 5 bases, J lost 4 bases, and 5 bases lay in between. Germline CDR1 is SGHTA and CDR2 is FQGNSA. The CDR3 has 11 amino acids. In DNA form, the CDR3 reads TGTGCCAGCAGCCCTAGAGAGACCCAGTACTTC. Its protein product is CASSPRETQYF.

The genes are TRBV7-6 and TRBJ2-3; 8 positions match TRBD1. This CDR3 is 15 amino acids long. V dropped 1 base and J dropped 6; count of bases not matched to a gene: 6. Germline V gene data show CDR1 as SGHVS and CDR2 as FNYEAQ. The CDR3 coding sequence is TGTGCCAGCAGCTTAGATACAGGGGGAAGGGATACGCAGTATTTT. Its protein product is CASSLDTGGRDTQYF.

The chain employs TRBV27 and TRBJ2-2; D not resolved. Germline V gene lookup returns CDR1 MNHEY and CDR2 SMNVEV (reference sequence). V was pared by 3 bases and J by 7 bases, with 6 bases between. The CDR3 totals 12 residues. CDR3: CASSFNFGELFF. CDR3 nucleotides: TGTGCCAGCAGTTTTAATTTCGGGGAGCTGTTTTTT.

The chain recombines TRBV7-8 with TRBJ2-3, with 9 nucleotides matching TRBD2. From germline, CDR1 is SGHVS and CDR2 FQNEAQ. J lost 5 bases, V lost 0 bases, and 9 bases had no gene match. The CDR3 totals 17 residues. The CDR3 coding sequence is TGTGCCAGCAGCTTAGCGATTGCGGGGGGGCCGAGAGATACGCAGTATTTT. Protein sequence: CASSLAIAGGPRDTQYF. Based on the CDR3 plus reference TRBV7-8 and TRBJ2-3, the full variable domain is GAGVSQSPRYKVAKRGQDVALRCDPISGHVSLFWYQQALGQGPEFLTYFQNEAQLDKSGLPSDRFFAERPEGSVSTLKIQRTQQEDSAVYLCASSLAIAGGPRDTQYFGPGTRLTVL.

This clone has just one count. The gene calls are TRBV7-9 and TRBJ2-2, with D tentatively TRBD1 (6 bases). The CDR3 runs 16 residues. Germline CDR1 SEHNR, CDR2 FQNEAQ (reference sequence). The V and J ends lost 5 bases and 3 bases respectively, with 16 bases between them. DNA for the CDR3: TGTGCCAGCAGCCCCACACCGACAGGATACACCGGGGAGCTGTTTTTT. Amino acids: CASSPTPTGYTGELFF. Variable domain in full (rest from reference TRBV7-9 and TRBJ2-2): DTGVSQNPRHKITKRGQNVTFRCDPISEHNRLYWYRQTLGQGPEFLTYFQNEAQLEKSRLLSDRFSAERPKGSFSTLEIQRTEQGDSAMYLCASSPTPTGYTGELFFGEGSRLTVL.

This clone has only one observation. The rearrangement links TRBV7-9 to TRBJ1-5; 7 bases align to TRBD1. The length of the CDR3 is 14 residues. CDR1 and CDR2 (germline): SEHNR, FQNEAQ (reference sequence). The ends lost 1 base at V and 7 bases at J; junction bases unmatched: 4. The CDR3 here is CASSLDAGGQPQHF. The CDR3 nucleotides read TGTGCCAGCAGCTTAGACGCAGGGGGGCAGCCCCAGCATTTT.

CDR3 loop: CASSPTGATDTQYF. The CDR3 DNA reads as TGTGCCAGTAGTCCGACAGGGGCCACAGATACGCAGTATTTT. J is TRBJ2-3 and V is TRBV19; 8 bases fit TRBD1. From germline, CDR1 is LNHDA and CDR2 SQIVND (reference sequence). The junction had 3 bases not matched to a gene; V was cut back by 5 bases and J by 2 bases. The CDR3 spans 14 residues.

The chain recombines TRBV7-8 with TRBJ2-1, with TRBD2 matching 14 bases. J lost 5 bases, V lost 1 base, and 10 bases had no gene match. The CDR3 covers 19 residues. Looked up from germline, CDR1 is SGHVS and CDR2 is FQNEAQ. The CDR3 loop is CASSLGSGTSGGPHNEQFF. CDR3 bases: TGTGCCAGCAGCTTAGGGTCTGGGACTAGCGGGGGACCCCACAATGAGCAGTTCTTC.

V usage is TRBV19 and J usage is TRBJ1-5; 7 bases line up with TRBD1. Germline assignment: CDR1 LNHDA and CDR2 SQIVND (reference sequence). With V trimmed by 5 bases and J by 0 bases, 7 bases remained unmatched. The CDR3 spans 16 residues. The CDR3 protein is CASSLPGQISNQPQHF. The CDR3 DNA reads TGTGCCAGTAGTTTACCGGGACAGATTAGCAATCAGCCCCAGCATTTT.

The chain uses TRBV11-3 and TRBJ1-1; 7 positions match TRBD1. This CDR3 is built from 14 residues. Germline assignment: CDR1 SGHNT and CDR2 YENEEA. J gave up 4 bases and V 5 bases, and 7 bases lay outside the gene matches. The CDR3 bases are TGTGCCAGCAGCCCCCGACAGGGAAGCACTGAAGCTTTCTTT. This codes for CASSPRQGSTEAFF.

The rearrangement uses TRBV7-2 and TRBJ2-5; TRBD1 matches at 10 bases. The CDR3 has 16 amino acids. V was clipped by 5 bases and J by 4 bases; unmatched bases: 10. CDR1 is SGHTA, CDR2 FQGNSA, per germline. In DNA form, the CDR3 reads TGTGCCAGCAGCCCAGGACAGGGGGTTCCTCTAGAGACCCAGTACTTC. This gives the protein CASSPGQGVPLETQYF.